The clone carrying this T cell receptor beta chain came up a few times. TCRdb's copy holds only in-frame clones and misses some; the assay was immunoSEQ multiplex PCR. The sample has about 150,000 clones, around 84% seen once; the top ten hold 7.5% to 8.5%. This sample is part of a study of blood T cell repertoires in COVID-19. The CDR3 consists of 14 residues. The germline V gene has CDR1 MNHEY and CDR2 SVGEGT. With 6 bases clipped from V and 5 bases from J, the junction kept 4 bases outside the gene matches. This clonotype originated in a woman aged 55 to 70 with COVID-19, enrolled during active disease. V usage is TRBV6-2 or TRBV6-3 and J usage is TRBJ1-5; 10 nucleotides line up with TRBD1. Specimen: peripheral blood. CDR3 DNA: TGTGCCAGCAGATACGGGACAGGGGATCAGCCCCAGCATTTT. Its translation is CASRYGTGDQPQHF.